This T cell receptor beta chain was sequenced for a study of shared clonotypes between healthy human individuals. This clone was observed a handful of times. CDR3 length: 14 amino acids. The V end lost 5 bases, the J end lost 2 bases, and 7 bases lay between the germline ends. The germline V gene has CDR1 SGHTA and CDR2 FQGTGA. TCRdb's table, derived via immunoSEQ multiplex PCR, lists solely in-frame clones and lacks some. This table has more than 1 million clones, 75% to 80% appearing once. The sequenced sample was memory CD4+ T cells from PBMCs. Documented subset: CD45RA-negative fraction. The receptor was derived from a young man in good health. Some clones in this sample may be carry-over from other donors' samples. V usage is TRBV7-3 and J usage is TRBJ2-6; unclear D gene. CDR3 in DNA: TGTGCCAGCAGCACCAATCCTGGGGCCAACGTCCTGACTTTC. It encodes CASSTNPGANVLTF. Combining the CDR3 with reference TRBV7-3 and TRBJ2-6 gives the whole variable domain GAGVSQTPSNKVTEKGKYVELRCDPISGHTALYWYRQSLGQGPEFLIYFQGTGAADDSGLPNDRFFAVRPEGSVSTLKIQRTERGDSAVYLCASSTNPGANVLTFGAGSRLTVL.